The present entry profiles one T cell receptor beta chain with its context. Libraries were prepared by immunoSEQ multiplex PCR; TCRdb keeps only in-frame clonotypes and omits some of them. The table has approximately 70,000 clones, about 90% seen once. Germline-derived CDR1 and CDR2 are SGHVS and FQNEAQ. V lost 5 bases, J lost 2 bases, and 10 bases lay in between. The CDR3 runs to 14 residues. The data originate from a study of blood T cell repertoires in COVID-19. Study background: The cDNA or gDNA used as material had been derived from T cells, B-cell-depleted T cells, or PBMCs.

The V gene is TRBV7-8, the J gene TRBJ2-1; tentatively, D is TRBD2 (5 bases). The sequenced sample consisted of peripheral blood. The TCR comes from an elderly woman with active COVID-19. CDR3 in DNA: TGTGCCAGCAGCATGGACTCAACCTACAATGAGCAGTTCTTC. It specifies CASSMDSTYNEQFF.